This paragraph reports one T cell receptor beta chain. What it recognizes is unknown. TCRdb keeps only in-frame clones here, not all; method: immunoSEQ multiplex PCR. The data show approximately 50,000 clones, 60% to 85% seen once. The germline V gene encodes CDR1 MGHRA and CDR2 YSYEKL. The CDR3 runs 13 residues. V shed 4 bases and J shed 3 bases, with 9 bases lying between them. The sample is drawn from a study of T cell responses to AZD1222 COVID-19 vaccine. Overall study findings and caveats: Clonal diversity was possibly underestimated, and the donors were mostly white British, with more females. Without day 14 samples, only post-peak T cell repertoires were studied.

Sequences were derived from peripheral blood, sampled on day 0 of AZD1222 vaccination. The clonotype originates from an adult in good health. The chain links TRBV4-1 to TRBJ1-2; D ambiguous. The DNA for the CDR3 is TGCGCCAGCAGCCCCGATGGGGACTATGGCTACACCTTC. This gives the protein CASSPDGDYGYTF.